This T cell receptor beta chain was recorded in a study of blood T cell repertoires in COVID-19. The CDR3 has 16 amino acids. V was pared by 9 bases and J by 0 bases, with 19 bases between. Germline CDR1 LNHDA, CDR2 SQIVND (reference sequence). Using immunoSEQ multiplex PCR, the repertoire was profiled, and TCRdb retains in-frame clones only, with some absent. Among hundreds of thousands of clones listed, about 88% were seen once. Sequencing used PBMCs or T cells enriched from blood (not recorded which). The chain joins TRBV19 to TRBJ2-3, with D tentatively TRBD2 (6 bases). The TCR originated in a woman between 45 and 65 years old who had recovered from COVID-19. CDR3 sequence (DNA): TGTGCCAGCCAAACCCGGCGGGATACTAGCACAGATACGCAGTATTTT. Translated: CASQTRRDTSTDTQYF.